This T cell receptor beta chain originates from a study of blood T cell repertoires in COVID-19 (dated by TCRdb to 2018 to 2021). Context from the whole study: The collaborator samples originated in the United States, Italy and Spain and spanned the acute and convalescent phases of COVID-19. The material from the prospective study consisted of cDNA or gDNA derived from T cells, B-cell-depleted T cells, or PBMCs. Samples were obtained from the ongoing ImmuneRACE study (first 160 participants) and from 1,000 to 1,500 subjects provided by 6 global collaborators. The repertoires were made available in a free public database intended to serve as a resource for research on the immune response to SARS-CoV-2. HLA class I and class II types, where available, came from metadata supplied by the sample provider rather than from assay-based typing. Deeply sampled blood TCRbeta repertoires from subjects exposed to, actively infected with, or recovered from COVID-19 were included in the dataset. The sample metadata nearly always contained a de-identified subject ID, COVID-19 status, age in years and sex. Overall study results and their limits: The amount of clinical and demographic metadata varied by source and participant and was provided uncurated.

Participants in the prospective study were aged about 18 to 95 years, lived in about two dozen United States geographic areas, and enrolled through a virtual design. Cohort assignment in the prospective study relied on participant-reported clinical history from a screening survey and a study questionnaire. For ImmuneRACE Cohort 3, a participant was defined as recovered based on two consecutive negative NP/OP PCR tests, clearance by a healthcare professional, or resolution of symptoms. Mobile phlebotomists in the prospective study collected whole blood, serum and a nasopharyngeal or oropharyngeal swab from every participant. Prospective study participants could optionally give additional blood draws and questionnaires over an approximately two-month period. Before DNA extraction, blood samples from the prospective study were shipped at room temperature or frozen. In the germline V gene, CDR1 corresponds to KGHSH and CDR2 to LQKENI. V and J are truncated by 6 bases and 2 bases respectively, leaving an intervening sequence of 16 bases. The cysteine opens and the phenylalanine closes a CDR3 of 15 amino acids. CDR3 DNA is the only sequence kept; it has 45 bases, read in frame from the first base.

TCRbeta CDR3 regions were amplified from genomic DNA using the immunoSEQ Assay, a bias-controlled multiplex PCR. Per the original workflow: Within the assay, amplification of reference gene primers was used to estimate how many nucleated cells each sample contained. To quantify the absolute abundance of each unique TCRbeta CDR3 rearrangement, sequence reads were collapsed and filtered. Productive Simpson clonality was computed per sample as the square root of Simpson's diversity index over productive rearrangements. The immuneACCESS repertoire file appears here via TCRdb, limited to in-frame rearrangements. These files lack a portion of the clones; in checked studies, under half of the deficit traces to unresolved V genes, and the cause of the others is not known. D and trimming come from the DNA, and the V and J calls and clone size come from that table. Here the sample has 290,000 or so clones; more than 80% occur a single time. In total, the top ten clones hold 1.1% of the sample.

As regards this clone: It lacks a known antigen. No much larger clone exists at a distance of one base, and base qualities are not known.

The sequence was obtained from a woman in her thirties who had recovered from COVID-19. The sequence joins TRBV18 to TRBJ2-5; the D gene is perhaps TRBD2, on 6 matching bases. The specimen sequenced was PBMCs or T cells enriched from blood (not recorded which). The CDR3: CASSGRAGRQETQYF. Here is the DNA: TGTGCCAGCTCGGGTCGAGCGGGTCGTCAAGAGACCCAGTACTTC.